This TCR beta chain was profiled in a study of blood T cell repertoires in COVID-19. V was pared by 5 bases and J by 3 bases, with 15 bases of the junction left unmatched. This CDR3 spans 19 amino acids. CDR1 and CDR2 (germline): SGHVS, FQNEAQ. Authors' processing steps: Cell counts per sample came from amplifying reference gene primers. Libraries were prepared by immunoSEQ multiplex PCR; TCRdb keeps only in-frame clonotypes and omits some of them. V and J calls and clone size are copied from that table; D and trimming were computed from the DNA. The sample includes hundreds of thousands of clones, around four fifths seen only once; the top ten take around 4%.

The chain links TRBV7-8 to TRBJ2-7; TRBD2 aligns across 14 bases. The clonotype originates from a woman between 50 and 59 years old with active or convalescent COVID-19. The sample taken for sequencing was peripheral blood. Here the CDR3 reads CASSRAGTSGSGSDYEQYF. CDR3 coding DNA: TGTGCCAGCAGCAGAGCTGGGACTAGCGGGAGTGGGTCGGACTACGAGCAGTACTTC. Based on the CDR3 plus reference TRBV7-8 and TRBJ2-7, the full variable domain is GAGVSQSPRYKVAKRGQDVALRCDPISGHVSLFWYQQALGQGPEFLTYFQNEAQLDKSGLPSDRFFAERPEGSVSTLKIQRTQQEDSAVYLCASSRAGTSGSGSDYEQYFGPGTRLTVT.